A single sample is the source of the 3 T cell receptor beta chains below, sequenced in a study of T cells in Graves' hyperthyroidism and ophthalmopathy. Amplification of TCR beta CDR3 regions was performed using RNA transcripts as template. RT-PCR in the first round (using the HTBI primer set) targeted the TCR CDR3. Each CDR3 protein gets one entry after TCRdb re-called the multiplex PCR reads with MiXCR. Of approximately 300,000 distinct CDR3 sequences listed, 15% to 20% are singletons. Sequencing was performed on blood. The receptors were gathered from a woman aged 60-75 years with Graves' ophthalmopathy.

The chain has TRBV9 and TRBJ2-1; D uncertain. This CDR3 is 15 amino acids long. V lost 1 base and J lost 5, with 13 bases in between. Germline-derived CDR1 and CDR2 are SGDLS and YYNGEE. In DNA form, the CDR3 reads TGTGCCAGCAGCGTAAGTCCCCGAGGAAACAATGAGCAGTTCTTC. Protein product: CASSVSPRGNNEQFF.

The chain couples TRBV19 to TRBJ1-1; maybe TRBD1 (5 bases). This CDR3 is 13 amino acids long. Germline V gene sequence: CDR1 LNHDA, CDR2 SQIVND (reference sequence). Trimming left V 3 bases short and J 6 bases short, with 11 bases between. The CDR3 protein is CASSIGTEAEAFF. The CDR3 nucleotides read TGTGCCAGTAGTATTGGGACGGAAGCTGAAGCTTTCTTT.

This clonotype was recorded at least ten times. The chain combines TRBV20-1 with TRBJ2-5, with 14 bases matching TRBD2. Losses at the gene ends were 5 bases for V and 5 bases for J; bases not matched to a gene: 10. This CDR3 is 16 amino acids long. Per germline, CDR1 DFQATT and CDR2 SNEGSKA (reference sequence). The DNA of the CDR3 is TGCAGTGCTGCCGGGACTAGCGGGAGTGTGATGGAGACCCAGTACTTC. It specifies CSAAGTSGSVMETQYF.